The rows below give T cell receptor beta chains drawn from one sample of a study of T cells in narcolepsy. TCRdb's table, derived via immunoSEQ multiplex PCR, lists solely in-frame clones and lacks some. The top ten clones hold roughly 22% of a sample with about 10,000 clones, around 75% of them seen once. The sequencing input was CD45RA- memory CD8+ T cells from PBMCs. These receptor sequences come from a human donor with narcolepsy. Each CDR3 is given with its conserved first and last residue. The D gene is left open where the match is weak. Some rows have no size entry. The others give once, few or many, or a class for an expanded clone.

D: TRBD2
length: 16
V: TRBV9
size: .
J: TRBJ2-1
DNA: TGTGCCAGCAGCGTAGGCCTCGCGGGGGGTTTCAATGAGCAGTTCTTC
CDR3: CASSVGLAGGFNEQFF

D: .
length: 14
V: TRBV5-1
size: .
J: TRBJ2-2
DNA: TGCGCCAGCAGCTTGGTTTGGGAGACCGGGGAGCTGTTTTTT
CDR3: CASSLVWETGELFF

D: .
length: 15
V: TRBV5-4
size: .
J: TRBJ1-1
DNA: TGTGCCAGCAGCTTGGGTCAGGGGTTGGAAACTGAAGCTTTCTTT
CDR3: CASSLGQGLETEAFF

D: TRBD1
length: 14
V: TRBV4-2
size: .
J: TRBJ1-1
DNA: TGTGCCAGCAGCCAAGAGATAGGGGGCCCAGGAGCTTTCTTT
CDR3: CASSQEIGGPGAFF

D: TRBD2
length: 17
V: TRBV7-3
size: .
J: TRBJ2-1
DNA: TGTGCCAGCAGCTTAGGTATTACTAGCGGGTCTTACAATGAGCAGTTCTTC
CDR3: CASSLGITSGSYNEQFF

D: .
length: 13
V: TRBV2
size: medium-sized
J: TRBJ2-7
DNA: TGTGCCAGCAGGGGACTTGACAGCCCCGAGCAGTACTTC
CDR3: CASRGLDSPEQYF

D: .
length: 18
V: TRBV7-9
size: .
J: TRBJ2-6
DNA: TGTGCCAGCAGCCTAGCGGGGACAGGGGACTCTGGGGCCAACGTCCTGACTTTC
CDR3: CASSLAGTGDSGANVLTF

D: TRBD1
length: 15
V: TRBV7-2
size: .
J: TRBJ1-2
DNA: TGTGCCAGCAGCTTAGGGGACAGGGGGCTAGATGGCTACACCTTC
CDR3: CASSLGDRGLDGYTF

D: TRBD2
length: 15
V: TRBV27
size: once
J: TRBJ2-7
DNA: TGTGCCAGCAGTTTTTCTAGCGGGCGTTCCTACGAGCAGTACTTC
CDR3: CASSFSSGRSYEQYF

D: TRBD2
length: 14
V: TRBV4-3
size: medium-sized
J: TRBJ2-7
DNA: TGCGCCAGCAGCCCCTGGACTAGCTCCTACGAGCAGTACTTC
CDR3: CASSPWTSSYEQYF